This TCR beta chain stems from a study of cytomegalovirus exposure and HLA in healthy donors. General study findings and limits: Per a prior analysis, the majority of TCR beta V segments were productive roughly 90% or roughly 30% of the time.

Comments on this clone: Its antigen is not identified. The same CDR3 arises from other DNA sequences in this sample as well.

The PCR was carried out with 60 Vbeta primers and 13 Jbeta primers. Clones were sequenced by immunoSEQ multiplex PCR, and TCRdb holds only the in-frame ones, with some missing. The sample includes some 130,000 clones, approximately 85% of them seen just once. V lost 6 bases, J lost 2 bases, and 13 bases stayed unmatched. CDR1 SQVTM and CDR2 ANQGSEA come from the germline V gene. The CDR3 runs 15 residues. This clonotype was obtained from a male donor in good health and CMV-seropositive. The rearrangement uses TRBV29-1 and TRBJ2-7; 7 bases align to TRBD2. The sample was PBMCs. CDR3 sequence (DNA): TGCAGCGTGGAGATCGACAAGCGGGGCCCCTACGAGCAGTACTTC. This gives the protein CSVEIDKRGPYEQYF.